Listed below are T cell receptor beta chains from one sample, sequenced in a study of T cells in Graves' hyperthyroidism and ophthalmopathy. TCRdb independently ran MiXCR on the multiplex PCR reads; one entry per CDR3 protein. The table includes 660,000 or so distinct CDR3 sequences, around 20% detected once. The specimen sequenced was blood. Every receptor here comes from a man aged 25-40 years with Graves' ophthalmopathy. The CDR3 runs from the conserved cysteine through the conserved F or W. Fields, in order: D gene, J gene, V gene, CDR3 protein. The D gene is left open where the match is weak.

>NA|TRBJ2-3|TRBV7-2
CASSLGVVLTDTQYF
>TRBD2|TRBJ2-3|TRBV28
CASSLGTSNTDTQYF
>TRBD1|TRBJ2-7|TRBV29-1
CSVEGDRDEQYF
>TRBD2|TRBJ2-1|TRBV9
CASSVAETSGRGYSYNEQFF
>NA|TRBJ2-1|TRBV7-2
CASSSAIGGSYNEQFF
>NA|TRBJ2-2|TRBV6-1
CASSEAGNAGELFF
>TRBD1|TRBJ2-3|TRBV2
CASRFYPTGTGDRDTQYF
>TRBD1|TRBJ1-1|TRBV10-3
CAISTGATEAFF
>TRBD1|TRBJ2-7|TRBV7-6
CASSLETGGEGQYF
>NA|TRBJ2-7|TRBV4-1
CASSQDKAEPYEQYF
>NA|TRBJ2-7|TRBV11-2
CASSPGGVIYEQYF
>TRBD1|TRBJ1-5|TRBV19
CASSSGQGEIRLSNQPQHF
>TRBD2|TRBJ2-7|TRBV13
CASNKLAGTLRGPYEQYF
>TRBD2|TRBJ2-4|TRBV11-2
CASSLGSAGARGKNIQYF
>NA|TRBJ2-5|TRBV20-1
CSARDTDGKETQYF
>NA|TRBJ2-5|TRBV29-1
CSVEDQGGGETQYF
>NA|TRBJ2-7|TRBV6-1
CASSSATEQYF
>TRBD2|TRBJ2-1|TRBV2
CASSRRDYNNEQFF
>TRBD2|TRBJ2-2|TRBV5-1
CASSLVRASGSTGELFF
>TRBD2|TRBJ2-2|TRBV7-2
CASSFTSGTESTGELFF
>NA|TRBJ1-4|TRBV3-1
CASSHRGRTNEKLFF
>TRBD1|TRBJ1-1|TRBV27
CASSLLQGRYSEAFF
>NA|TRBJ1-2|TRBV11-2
CASSWPDSSYGYTF
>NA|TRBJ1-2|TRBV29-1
CSVGESGYTF
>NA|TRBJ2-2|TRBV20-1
CSARETGRTGELFF
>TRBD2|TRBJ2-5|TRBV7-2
CASSRLRGGPETQYF
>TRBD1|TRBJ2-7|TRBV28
CASSLPSNGQGNYEQYF
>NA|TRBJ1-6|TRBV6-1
CASSRGQSSPLHF
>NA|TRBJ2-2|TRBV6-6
CASSYSEASELFF